A selection of T cell receptor beta chains follows, all from one sample in a study of blood T cell repertoires in COVID-19. Method: immunoSEQ multiplex PCR; TCRdb's copy keeps in-frame clones and lacks some. The table records roughly 200,000 clones, 86% of them present only once. The sequencing input was PBMCs or T cells enriched from blood (not recorded which). These receptors originate from a man between 35 and 55 years old with acute COVID-19. The CDR3 runs from the conserved cysteine through the conserved F or W. The D gene is left open where the match is weak. Size tells how often a clone was seen (once, few, many) or the class of an expanded clone, and some rows leave it out.

TRBJ1-5 - TRBV9 - TGTGCCAGCAGCTGGGGGGGAAGCAATCAGCCCCAGCATTTT CASSWGGSNQPQHF
TRBJ1-1 few TRBV11-1 - TGTGCCAGCAGCTTAATCTCGAACACTGAAGCTTTCTTT CASSLISNTEAFF
TRBJ1-6 once TRBV5-1 - TGCGCCAGCAGCTTGGGGGCCAACTATAATTCACCCCTCCACTTT CASSLGANYNSPLHF
TRBJ1-1 once TRBV6-5 - TGTGCCAGCAGTTCGCGGAGGAACACTGAAGCTTTCTTT CASSSRRNTEAFF
TRBJ2-7 - TRBV30 TRBD2 TGTGCCTGGAGCCGTAATGGGTTAAGCGGGAGGATGGTCTACGAGCAGTACTTC CAWSRNGLSGRMVYEQYF
TRBJ1-1 - TRBV5-1 - TGCGCCAGCAGCTTGGCTTTGACAGGGAACACTGAAGCTTTCTTT CASSLALTGNTEAFF
TRBJ2-1 - TRBV6-1 TRBD2 TGTGCCAGCAGTTCTGGGGGACTAGTCTACAATGAGCAGTTCTTC CASSSGGLVYNEQFF
TRBJ1-1 - TRBV4-3 - TGCGCCAGCAGCCCCGGTGGGGGCCACTTTGAAGCTTTCTTT CASSPGGGHFEAFF
TRBJ2-1 - TRBV6-5 - TGTGCCAGCAGTTACTCTGCAGGGTCGGGCAATGAGCAGTTCTTC CASSYSAGSGNEQFF
TRBJ1-1 medium-sized TRBV6-5 - TGTGCCGCCAGGGGTTGGACTGAAGCTTTCTTT CAARGWTEAFF
TRBJ2-7 - TRBV30 - TGTGCCTGGAGTGTGGCGGGGACTGGATCCTACGAGCAGTACTTC CAWSVAGTGSYEQYF
TRBJ2-3 - TRBV27 TRBD1 TGTGCCAGCAGTCCCCTAAGGGACAGTTACACAGATACGCAGTATTTT CASSPLRDSYTDTQYF
TRBJ1-4 once TRBV28 - TGTGCCAGCAGTTCCGGGACTTTGGGTGAAAAACTGTTTTTT CASSSGTLGEKLFF
TRBJ2-7 once TRBV6-5 TRBD1 TGTGCCAGCAGTTCGACAGGGTATAAGGCTTACGAGCAGTACTTC CASSSTGYKAYEQYF
TRBJ1-6 - TRBV4-3 - TGCGCCAGCAGCCAAGATCCAATAGGGGCGGAATCACCCCTCCACTTT CASSQDPIGAESPLHF
TRBJ1-5 - TRBV28 - TGTGCCAGCATTGGGGGCACCAGGGGACCCAATCAGCCCCAGCATTTT CASIGGTRGPNQPQHF
TRBJ2-5 once TRBV27 TRBD2 TGTGCCAGCAGTCGACTAGCGGGAGGGCAAGAGACCCAGTACTTC CASSRLAGGQETQYF
TRBJ1-3 - TRBV9 - TGTGCCAGCAGCGTAGGAGGTATCGGAAACACCATATATTTT CASSVGGIGNTIYF
TRBJ2-2 - TRBV7-2 TRBD2 TGTGCCAGCAGCTTTGGACTAGCGGGACCCACCGGGGAGCTGTTTTTT CASSFGLAGPTGELFF
TRBJ1-5 - TRBV19 - TGTGCCAGTAGTATAGATCGGGGAAGCAATCAGCCCCAGCATTTT CASSIDRGSNQPQHF
TRBJ2-1 - TRBV4-2 - TGTGCCAGCAGCCAAGATCGAGGCGATCCCCGAATGTTCTTC CASSQDRGDPRMFF
TRBJ1-5 - TRBV30 - TGTGCCTGGAGTGTAGGCGGCGGGGATCAGCCCCAGCATTTT CAWSVGGGDQPQHF
TRBJ1-1 - TRBV4-2 - TGTGCCAGCAGCCAGTTACGAGAGGGGAGGGGGAACACTGAAGCTTTCTTT CASSQLREGRGNTEAFF
TRBJ1-6 - TRBV27 - TGTGCCAGCAGTCTCAGGGAAAATTATAATTCACCCCTCCACTTT CASSLRENYNSPLHF
TRBJ2-7 - TRBV11-3 - TGTGCCAGCAGCTTACTCTCTTCTAGCGTGAGTAAGTACGAGCAGTACTTC CASSLLSSSVSKYEQYF
TRBJ1-5 - TRBV6-2/TRBV6-3 TRBD1 TGTGCCAGCAGTTACGCAGGGGGCGGTCAGCCCCAGCATTTT CASSYAGGGQPQHF
TRBJ1-2 - TRBV7-9 TRBD1 TGTGCCAGCAGACAGGGGATGTATGGCTACACCTTC CASRQGMYGYTF
TRBJ1-2 - TRBV6-2/TRBV6-3 - TGTGCCAGCAGTTACTCATTGGGAGCCCACTATGGCTACACCTTC CASSYSLGAHYGYTF
TRBJ1-2 - TRBV28 - TGTGCCAGCAGCCCCTTTACAGAAAACTATGGCTACACCTTC CASSPFTENYGYTF
TRBJ2-7 - TRBV3-1/TRBV3-2 - TGTGCCAGCAGCCGAGACCCGGGTGAGCAGTACTTC CASSRDPGEQYF
TRBJ1-3 - TRBV7-2 TRBD1 TGTGCCAGCAGCTTAGTCTCTAACAGGGGTGGAAACACCATATATTTT CASSLVSNRGGNTIYF
TRBJ2-5 - TRBV5-1 - TGCGCCAGCAGCTCGGTCGGTCGGGGGTCCCGGGAGACCCAGTACTTC CASSSVGRGSRETQYF
TRBJ1-6 - TRBV9 - TGTGCCAGCAGCGCCCCCTCCACAGGGTATTCACCCCTCCACTTT CASSAPSTGYSPLHF
TRBJ2-5 - TRBV12-5 - TGTGCTAGGACAGGCCCTTTTCAAGAGACCCAGTACTTC CARTGPFQETQYF
TRBJ2-3 once TRBV20-1 - TGCAGTGCTAGTTGGGCACTCACAGATACGCAGTATTTT CSASWALTDTQYF
TRBJ2-2 - TRBV28 TRBD2 TGTGCCAGCAGTCATAAGCGGGAGGGCCGCACCGGGGAGCTGTTTTTT CASSHKREGRTGELFF
TRBJ1-3 - TRBV29-1 - TGCAGCGTTGTAGTGTCGAGCTCTGGAAACACCATATATTTT CSVVVSSSGNTIYF
TRBJ2-1 - TRBV28 TRBD2 TGTGCCAGCAGTTTATTCGCTAGCGGGAGATCTGACAATGAGCAGTTCTTC CASSLFASGRSDNEQFF
TRBJ1-5 few TRBV19 TRBD1 TGTGCCAGTGCCGGGACAGGGGATCAGCCCCAGCATTTT CASAGTGDQPQHF